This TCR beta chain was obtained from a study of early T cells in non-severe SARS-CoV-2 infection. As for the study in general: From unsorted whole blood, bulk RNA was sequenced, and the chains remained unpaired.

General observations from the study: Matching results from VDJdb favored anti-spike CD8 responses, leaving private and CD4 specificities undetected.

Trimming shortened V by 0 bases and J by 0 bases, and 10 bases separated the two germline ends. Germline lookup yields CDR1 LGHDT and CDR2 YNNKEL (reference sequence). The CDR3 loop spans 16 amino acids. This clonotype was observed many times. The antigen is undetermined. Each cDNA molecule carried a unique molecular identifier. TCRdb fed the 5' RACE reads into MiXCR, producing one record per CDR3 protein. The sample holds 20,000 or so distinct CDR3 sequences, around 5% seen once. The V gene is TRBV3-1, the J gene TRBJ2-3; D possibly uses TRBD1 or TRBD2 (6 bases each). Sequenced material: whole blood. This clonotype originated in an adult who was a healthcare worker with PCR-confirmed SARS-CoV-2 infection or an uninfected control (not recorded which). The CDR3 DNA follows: TGTGCCAGCAGCCAAGATTGGAGGGGGAGCACAGATACGCAGTATTTT. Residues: CASSQDWRGSTDTQYF.